These 9 T cell receptor beta chains came from one sample sequenced in a study of shared T cell receptors in the human thymus. The method was immunoSEQ multiplex PCR; TCRdb's version includes in-frame clones alone and lacks a portion of them. The sample has about 500,000 clones, roughly 74% seen once. Another study also made use of these data, one on human thymus T cells.

Sequenced material: thymocytes. These receptors were taken from a boy in the first two years of life with a congenital heart defect.

This chain joins TRBV5-1 and TRBJ2-7; D unresolved. V lost 4 bases to trimming and J lost 5 bases, with 16 bases between them. Per the germline V gene, CDR1 is SGHRS and CDR2 is YFSETQ. The CDR3 covers 14 residues. The CDR3 protein is CASSPPTEYHEQYF. DNA for the CDR3: TGCGCCAGCAGCCCCCCGACTGAATATCACGAGCAGTACTTC.

This clone was observed once. The J gene is TRBJ2-5, the V gene TRBV4-3; TRBD2 agrees at 11 bases. Germline lookup yields CDR1 LGHNA and CDR2 YSLEER. The CDR3 totals 15 residues. The ends lost 4 bases at V and 5 bases at J; junction bases unmatched: 6. CDR3 coding DNA: TGCGCCAGCAGCCTACTAGCGGGAGTGGACGAGACCCAGTACTTC. Its protein product is CASSLLAGVDETQYF.

This chain connects TRBV28 to TRBJ2-3; D call uncertain. V was cut by 3 bases and J by 0 bases, with 7 bases left in between. The CDR3 covers 14 residues. Germline V lookup: CDR1 MDHEN, CDR2 SYDVKM. The CDR3, as DNA: TGTGCCAGCAGTTTTATGAGAAGCACAGATACGCAGTATTTT. Protein: CASSFMRSTDTQYF.

This clone has more than one count but fewer than ten. This chain links TRBV27 with TRBJ1-2, with TRBD1 matching over 7 bases. After removal of 6 bases from V and 4 bases from J, the junction contained 5 bases not matched to a gene. The CDR3 loop spans 13 amino acids. Germline-derived CDR1 and CDR2 are MNHEY and SMNVEV (reference sequence). CDR3 nucleotides: TGTGCCAGCAGCCCAGGGGGACTCTATGGCTACACCTTC. Translating gives CASSPGGLYGYTF.

V gene TRBV27 combines with J gene TRBJ2-2, with 10 bases aligning to TRBD2. Germline-derived CDR1 and CDR2 are MNHEY and SMNVEV (reference sequence). The CDR3 runs 16 residues. The ends lost 6 bases at V and 4 bases at J; junction bases unmatched: 8. The CDR3 sequence: CASRRQREGRTGELFF. The CDR3, as DNA: TGTGCCAGCAGGAGACAGCGGGAGGGCCGCACCGGGGAGCTGTTTTTT.

This clone was seen only a few times. This chain links TRBV6-1 with TRBJ2-5, with a tentative D call TRBD2 (5 bases). Germline V gene lookup returns CDR1 MNHNS and CDR2 SASEGT. CDR3 length equals 14 residues. Between the trimmed V and J ends, which lost 2 bases and 5 bases, there was a span of 12 bases. The CDR3 DNA sequence: TGTGCCAGCAGTGAATTAGGCCCGGGGGAGACCCAGTACTTC. As protein: CASSELGPGETQYF.

Worth noting for this clone: One junction end does not reproduce the germline sequence, and a read error may be involved. This chain connects TRBV28 to TRBJ1-5; TRBD1 aligns across 8 bases. Looked up from germline, CDR1 is MDHEN and CDR2 is SYDVKM. CDR3 length: 15 residues. The CDR3 reads CASNTPLTGDMEKNF. The CDR3 nucleotides are TGTGCCAGCAATACACCGCTGACAGGGGATATGGAAAAAAATTTT.

This sequence joins TRBV15 and TRBJ2-2; 8 nucleotides agree with TRBD2. Germline CDR1 reads LNHNV; CDR2 reads YYDKDF (reference sequence). V gave up 0 bases and J gave up 6 bases; unmatched junction bases: 6. The CDR3 runs to 16 residues. CDR3 protein: CATSRDKSGSPGELFF. The CDR3 nucleotides read TGTGCCACCAGCAGAGATAAAAGCGGGAGCCCCGGGGAGCTGTTTTTT.

This rearrangement joins TRBV28 to TRBJ1-2; weak D call: TRBD1 (5 bases). Germline assignment: CDR1 MDHEN and CDR2 SYDVKM. V was cut by 4 bases and J by 4 bases, with 16 bases left in between. There are 15 residues in the CDR3. DNA for the CDR3: TGTGCCAGCAGTTCCGTCCTACAGGAGGGCTATGGCTACACCTTC. As protein: CASSSVLQEGYGYTF.